This TCR beta chain was observed in a study of cytomegalovirus exposure and HLA in healthy donors. Points on this clone: Antigen specificity is unknown.

The primer mix had 60 Vbeta and 13 Jbeta primers. The method was immunoSEQ multiplex PCR; TCRdb's version includes in-frame clones alone and lacks a portion of them. The profile covers 160,000 or so clones, with roughly four fifths appearing a single time and more than 0.45% taken by the ten largest. Findings and limits, study-wide: Some highly shared sequence variants likely arose as a pipeline artifact. Earlier analysis yielded a pattern in which most TCR beta V segments were productive about 87% or about 30% of the time. Later work associated fewer than 20,000 TCR beta sequences with HLA alleles at 0.05 false discovery rate. Investigators reported 150 to 200 TCR beta chains as tied to cytomegalovirus.

The CDR3 spans 17 residues. CDR1 is SEHNR, CDR2 FQNEAQ, per germline (reference sequence). V lost 5 bases, J lost 1 base, and 13 bases stayed unmatched. This TCR derives from a woman in her fifties or sixties in good health and CMV-seronegative. Sequencing was carried out using PBMCs. This rearrangement joins TRBV7-9 to TRBJ2-7; 8 bases are shared with TRBD2. As DNA, the CDR3 is TGTGCCAGCAGCCCCAGTCAGGGGACTAGGGGGTCCTACGAGCAGTACTTC. This gives the protein CASSPSQGTRGSYEQYF.